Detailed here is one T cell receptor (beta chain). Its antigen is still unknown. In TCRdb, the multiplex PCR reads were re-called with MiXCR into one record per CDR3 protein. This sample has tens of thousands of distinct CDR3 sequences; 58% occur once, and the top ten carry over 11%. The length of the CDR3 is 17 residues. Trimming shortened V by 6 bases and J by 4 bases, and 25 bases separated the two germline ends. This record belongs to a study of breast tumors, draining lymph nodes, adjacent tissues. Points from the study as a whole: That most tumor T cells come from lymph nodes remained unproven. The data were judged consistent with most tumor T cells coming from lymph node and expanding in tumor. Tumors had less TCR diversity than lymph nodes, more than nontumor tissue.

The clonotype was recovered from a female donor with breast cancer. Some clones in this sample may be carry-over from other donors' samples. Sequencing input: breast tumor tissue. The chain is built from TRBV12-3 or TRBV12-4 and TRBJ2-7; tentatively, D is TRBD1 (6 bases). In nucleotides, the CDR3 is TGTGCCAGCAGACCGGGGCCACAGGGCCCACGGGAATACGAGCAGTACTTC. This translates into CASRPGPQGPREYEQYF.